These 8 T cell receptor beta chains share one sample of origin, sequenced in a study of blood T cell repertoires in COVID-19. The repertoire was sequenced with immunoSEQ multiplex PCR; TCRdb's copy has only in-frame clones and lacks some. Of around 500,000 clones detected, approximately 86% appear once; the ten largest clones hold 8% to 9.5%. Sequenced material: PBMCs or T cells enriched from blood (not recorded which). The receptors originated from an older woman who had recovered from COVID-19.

This chain's CDR3 is CASRDRLNTEAFF. CDR3 sequence (DNA): TGCGCCAGCAGGGACAGGTTGAACACTGAAGCTTTCTTT. The chain couples TRBV5-1 to TRBJ1-1; 7 bases line up with TRBD1. The CDR3 runs to 13 residues. Germline-derived CDR1 and CDR2 are SGHRS and YFSETQ. The V gene end was trimmed by 5 bases and the J gene end by 0 bases; junction bases not matched to a gene: 1. The variable domain in full, with the rest retrieved from reference TRBV5-1 and TRBJ1-1, is KAGVTQTPRYLIKTRGQQVTLSCSPISGHRSVSWYQQTPGQGLQFLFEYFSETQRNKGNFPGRFSGRQFSNSRSEMNVSTLELGDSALYLCASRDRLNTEAFFGQGTRLTVV.

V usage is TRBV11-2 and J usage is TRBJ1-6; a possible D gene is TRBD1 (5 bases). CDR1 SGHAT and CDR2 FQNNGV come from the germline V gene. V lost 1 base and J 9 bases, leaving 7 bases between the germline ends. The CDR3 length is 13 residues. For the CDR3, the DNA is TGTGCCAGCAGCTTAGGGGGCGCTTCACCCCTCCACTTT. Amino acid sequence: CASSLGGASPLHF.

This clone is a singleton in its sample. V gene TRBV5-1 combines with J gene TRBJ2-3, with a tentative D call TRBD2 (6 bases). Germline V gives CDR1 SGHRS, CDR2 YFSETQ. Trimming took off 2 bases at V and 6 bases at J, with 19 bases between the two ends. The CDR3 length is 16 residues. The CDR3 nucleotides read TGCGCCAGCAGCTTTGGGGTAGGGCGGGGCAGCGATACGCAGTATTTT. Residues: CASSFGVGRGSDTQYF.

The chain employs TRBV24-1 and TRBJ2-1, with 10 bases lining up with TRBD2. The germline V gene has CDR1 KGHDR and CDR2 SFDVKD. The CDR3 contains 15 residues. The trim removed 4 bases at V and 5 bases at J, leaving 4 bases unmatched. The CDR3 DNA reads TGTGCCACCAGTGACCCCGGACTAGCGGACAATGAGCAGTTCTTC. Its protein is CATSDPGLADNEQFF.

This CDR3 reads CASKDSQTHYQPQHF. In DNA form, the CDR3 reads TGTGCCAGCAAGGACTCACAGACCCATTATCAGCCCCAGCATTTT. This chain uses TRBV6-6 with TRBJ1-5; D is ambiguous. The V gene lost 7 bases and the J gene lost 5 bases, with 18 bases spanning the gap. CDR3 length equals 15 residues. Germline CDR1 reads MNHNY; CDR2 reads SVGAGI (reference sequence).

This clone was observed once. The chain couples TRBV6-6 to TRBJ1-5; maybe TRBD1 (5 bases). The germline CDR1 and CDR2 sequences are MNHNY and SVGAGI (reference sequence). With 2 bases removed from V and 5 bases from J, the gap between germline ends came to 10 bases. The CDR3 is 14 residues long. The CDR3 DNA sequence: TGTGCCAGCAGTTACGGCCAGGGCCATCAGCCCCAGCATTTT. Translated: CASSYGQGHQPQHF.

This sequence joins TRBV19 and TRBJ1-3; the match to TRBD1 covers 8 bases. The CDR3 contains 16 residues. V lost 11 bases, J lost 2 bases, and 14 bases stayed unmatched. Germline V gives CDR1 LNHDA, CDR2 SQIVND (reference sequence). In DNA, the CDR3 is TGTGCCGCGAAGCCGGGACAGGAGTACCCTGGAAACACCATATATTTT. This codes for CAAKPGQEYPGNTIYF.

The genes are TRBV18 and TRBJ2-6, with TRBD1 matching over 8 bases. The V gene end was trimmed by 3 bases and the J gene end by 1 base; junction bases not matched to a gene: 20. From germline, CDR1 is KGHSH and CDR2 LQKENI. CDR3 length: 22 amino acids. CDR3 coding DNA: TGTGCCAGCTCACCTATTTTTTTTACGGCAAGACAGGGGAGTTCTGGGGCCAACGTCCTGACTTTC. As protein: CASSPIFFTARQGSSGANVLTF.